These 13 T cell receptor beta chains originate from one sample sequenced in a study of blood T cell repertoires in COVID-19. The repertoire was sequenced with immunoSEQ multiplex PCR; TCRdb's copy has only in-frame clones and lacks some. The sample has about 120,000 clones, approximately 71% seen once. Sequenced: peripheral blood. The receptors here all came from a human donor in a cohort sampled during active COVID-19.

As regards this clone: Other nucleotide sequences from this sample produce the same CDR3. The chain is built from TRBV19 and TRBJ1-1, with TRBD1 matching over 8 bases. The CDR3 is 13 residues long. V trimming: 6 bases; J trimming: 7 bases; junction bases outside the gene matches: 7. Germline V gene lookup returns CDR1 LNHDA and CDR2 SQIVND (reference sequence). CDR3 in amino acids: CASRIPDRGEAFF. In DNA, the CDR3 is TGTGCCAGTAGGATTCCCGACAGGGGTGAAGCTTTCTTT.

The chain recombines TRBV5-4 with TRBJ2-7, with TRBD1 matching over 7 bases. The V segment lost 2 bases and the J segment 0 bases; nucleotides outside the gene matches: 5. In germline, CDR1 is SGHNT, CDR2 YYREEE (reference sequence). This CDR3 spans 15 amino acids. CDR3 bases: TGTGCCAGCAGCTTTCCGTCAGGGGGCTCCTACGAGCAGTACTTC. Protein product: CASSFPSGGSYEQYF.

This chain uses TRBV4-1 with TRBJ1-4, with 11 bases that match TRBD1. This CDR3 region has 18 residues. The germline gives CDR1 MGHRA, CDR2 YSYEKL. J was trimmed by 3 bases and V by 4 bases; bases with no gene match: 10. CDR3 region: CASSPGQGAGVANEKLFF. The DNA for the CDR3 is TGCGCCAGCAGCCCAGGACAGGGGGCCGGAGTAGCTAATGAAAAACTGTTTTTT.

The chain employs TRBV9 and TRBJ2-7; D is possibly TRBD2 (5 bases). Trimming left V 0 bases short and J 7 bases short, with 8 bases between. This CDR3 has 12 residues. Germline CDR1 reads SGDLS; CDR2 reads YYNGEE. The chain's CDR3 is CASSVEPGEQYF. The DNA of the CDR3 is TGTGCCAGCAGCGTAGAGCCGGGGGAGCAGTACTTC.

The chain combines TRBV19 with TRBJ1-6; D is undetermined. The V end lost 5 bases, the J end lost 0 bases, and 20 bases lay between the germline ends. Germline CDR1 reads LNHDA; CDR2 reads SQIVND (reference sequence). The CDR3 consists of 19 residues. Written as DNA, the CDR3 is TGTGCCAGTAGTCAGCGGTCGGGCGGAGGGAGCTCCTATAATTCACCCCTCCACTTT. Its protein product is CASSQRSGGGSSYNSPLHF.

The chain joins TRBV6-6 to TRBJ2-7; TRBD1 matches at 9 bases. Germline-derived CDR1 and CDR2 are MNHNY and SVGAGI (reference sequence). Losses at the gene ends were 6 bases for V and 9 bases for J; bases not matched to a gene: 12. This CDR3 comprises 14 residues. DNA for the CDR3: TGTGCCAGCAGCCCCCGGGACAGGGAATCGCGGCAGTACTTC. Translating gives CASSPRDRESRQYF.

The genes are TRBV2 and TRBJ1-1; the D gene is possibly TRBD1 (5 bases). The CDR3 spans 12 residues. Germline values: CDR1 SNHLY, CDR2 FYNNEI. Trimming cost V 6 bases and J 6 bases, with 11 bases left between them. This CDR3 is CASSGGAPEAFF. CDR3 nucleotide sequence: TGTGCCAGCAGCGGCGGGGCGCCTGAAGCTTTCTTT.

DNA for the CDR3: TGTGCCAGCAGAATGGACACGCGCTATGGCTACACCTTC. Protein: CASRMDTRYGYTF. The genes are TRBV6-5 and TRBJ1-2, with D tentatively TRBD1 (5 bases). The CDR3 spans 13 residues. The V gene's germline CDR1 is MNHEY and CDR2 SVGAGI. Trimming took 6 bases from V and 4 from J, leaving 12 bases between them.

The chain employs TRBV9 and TRBJ2-7; a weak D match, TRBD1 (6 bases). The CDR3 totals 13 residues. V lost 0 bases, J lost 5 bases, and 9 bases lay in between. The germline V gene has CDR1 SGDLS and CDR2 YYNGEE. The DNA of the CDR3 is TGTGCCAGCAGCGTAGAGGGGGACGACGAGCAGTACTTC. Amino acid sequence: CASSVEGDDEQYF.

The chain recombines TRBV9 with TRBJ2-7; 7 bases are a match to TRBD2. Germline values: CDR1 SGDLS, CDR2 YYNGEE. V lost 0 bases, J lost 4 bases, and 7 bases stayed unmatched. The CDR3 is 15 amino acids. The CDR3 region has the DNA TGTGCCAGCAGCGTAGGGAGCGGGAACCAATACGAGCAGTACTTC. Residues: CASSVGSGNQYEQYF.

The rearrangement uses TRBV7-8 and TRBJ2-7; TRBD2 matches 12 bases. V lost 5 bases to trimming and J lost 4 bases; unmatched junction nucleotides: 6. Germline CDR1 and CDR2: SGHVS and FQNEAQ. The CDR3 has 15 residues. CDR3 nucleotides: TGTGCCAGCAGCGCGAGGACTAGCGGGATATACGAGCAGTACTTC. Amino acid sequence: CASSARTSGIYEQYF.

The chain couples TRBV27 to TRBJ2-7; 8 positions agree with TRBD2. The V segment lost 3 bases and the J segment 2 bases; nucleotides outside the gene matches: 3. There are 14 residues in the CDR3. The germline CDR1 and CDR2 sequences are MNHEY and SMNVEV (reference sequence). CDR3 region: CASSLAGGAYEQYF. Written as DNA, the CDR3 is TGTGCCAGCAGTTTGGCCGGGGGGGCCTACGAGCAGTACTTC.

The chain employs TRBV7-9 and TRBJ2-7, with D perhaps matching TRBD2 (6 bases). There are 15 residues in the CDR3. Trimming removed 5 bases from V and 3 bases from J, with 17 bases in between. Germline V gene sequence: CDR1 SEHNR, CDR2 FQNEAQ (reference sequence). The CDR3 here is CASSLGSSDFYEQYF. The CDR3, as DNA: TGTGCCAGCAGCCTTGGTTCTAGCGACTTCTACGAGCAGTACTTC.